This TCR beta chain is drawn from a study of T cell changes during pregnancy in multiple sclerosis. The ends were cut back, 6 bases at V and 12 bases at J, with 23 bases in the middle. Germline V CDR1 and CDR2: MNHNS, SASEGT. The CDR3 covers 15 residues. Assay: immunoSEQ multiplex PCR; the TCRdb copy retains only in-frame clones and omits some. The table shows around 80,000 clones, with about 93% occurring only once. The clonotype was recovered from a female donor in good health, enrolled as a control in a pregnancy study. The V gene is TRBV6-1, the J gene TRBJ1-4; D may be TRBD1 (6 bases). This material consisted of peripheral blood, taken in the second trimester of pregnancy. CDR3 nucleotides: TGTGCCAGCAGCATACAGGGTTGGGGGCCGGGCGAACTGTTTTTT. Encoded protein: CASSIQGWGPGELFF.